The subject of this entry is one T cell receptor beta chain. The CDR3 contains 15 residues. With V trimmed by 3 bases and J by 6 bases, 11 bases remained unmatched. Germline lookup yields CDR1 DFQATT and CDR2 SNEGSKA (reference sequence). Time point described: newly diagnosed GD, antithyroid drugs for less than 3 months. Extracted PBMC RNA gave rise to the TCR library. The source of the sample is a study of regulatory T cells in long-lasting Graves disease. According to the study, TCR beta libraries were built with iRepertoire HTBI primers and CDR3-region Arm-PCR. Via MiXCR, TCRdb re-called the multiplex PCR reads, giving one row per CDR3 protein. The profile shows a few hundred thousand distinct CDR3 sequences, around a sixth of them singletons. The same data also went into a second study, on T cells in Graves' hyperthyroidism and ophthalmopathy. That paper states: HTBI primers were employed in a first-round RT-PCR of the TCR CDR3.

Sequenced here: peripheral blood mononuclear cells (PBMCs), sampled at new diagnosis, from a patient treated with antithyroid drugs. The chain has TRBV20-1 and TRBJ2-7; 10 nucleotides line up with TRBD2. The TCR sequence derives from a woman under 40 with Graves disease. The CDR3 coding sequence is TGCAGTGCTAGGGAGCGGGGGGGCGAAACCCTCGAGCAGTACTTC. Translating gives CSARERGGETLEQYF.